What follows are 6 T cell receptor beta chains derived from one specimen sequenced in a study of blood T cell repertoires in COVID-19. Clones were sequenced by immunoSEQ multiplex PCR, and TCRdb holds only the in-frame ones, with some missing. The data show 85,000 to 130,000 clones, 84% seen once. The sample was peripheral blood. Source of these receptors: a man between 60 and 75 years old with acute or convalescent COVID-19.

The chain couples TRBV28 to TRBJ2-7; the match to TRBD2 covers 10 bases. Germline V gives CDR1 MDHEN, CDR2 SYDVKM. The CDR3 extends over 14 amino acids. J was trimmed by 3 bases and V by 7 bases; bases with no gene match: 6. CDR3 residues: CASTTGTSVYEQYF. Here the CDR3 DNA reads TGTGCCAGCACCACCGGGACTAGCGTCTACGAGCAGTACTTC.

The gene calls are TRBV3-1 (or the pseudogene TRBV3-2) and TRBJ1-4; tentatively, D is TRBD1 (5 bases). The germline CDR1 and CDR2 sequences are LGHDT and YNNKEL (reference sequence). The CDR3 loop spans 16 amino acids. V was trimmed by 0 bases and J by 7 bases, leaving 15 bases between them. CDR3 nucleotide sequence: TGTGCCAGCAGCCAAGATGGGGCAACTGGCGGTGAAAAACTGTTTTTT. Translation: CASSQDGATGGEKLFF.

The V gene is TRBV19, the J gene TRBJ2-5; 7 nucleotides align to TRBD2. The CDR3 is 17 amino acids. V was clipped by 5 bases and J by 2 bases; unmatched bases: 14. Germline loops: CDR1 LNHDA, CDR2 SQIVND (reference sequence). The CDR3 DNA is TGTGCCAGTAGTCCCCAACGGACTGGACTAGAACAAGAGACCCAGTACTTC. Encoded protein: CASSPQRTGLEQETQYF.

This rearrangement joins TRBV28 to TRBJ2-1, with TRBD2 matching over 7 bases. V shed 6 bases and J 4 bases; nucleotides not matched to a gene: 21. The CDR3 is 19 residues long. Germline assignment: CDR1 MDHEN and CDR2 SYDVKM. This CDR3 reads CASSTLWAGVSVRYNEQFF. CDR3 bases: TGTGCCAGCAGCACTCTATGGGCGGGAGTTTCAGTGCGGTACAATGAGCAGTTCTTC.

As DNA, the CDR3 is TGTGCCAGCAGCCAAGGGGGGTTTGCGGGAGCCGGGGAGCTGTTTTTT. Its translation: CASSQGGFAGAGELFF. J is TRBJ2-2 and V is TRBV3-1 (or the pseudogene TRBV3-2), with 7 bases that match TRBD2. The CDR3 has 16 residues. Germline V gene lookup returns CDR1 LGHDT and CDR2 YNNKEL (reference sequence). V gave up 1 base and J gave up 6 bases; unmatched junction bases: 8.

This clone turned up a few times. The rearrangement joins TRBV19 to TRBJ1-2; TRBD1 aligns across 11 bases. The CDR3 is made up of 14 amino acids. Germline CDR1 LNHDA, CDR2 SQIVND (reference sequence). J lost 3 bases, V lost 6 bases, and 3 bases had no gene match. The CDR3 region is CASRGTGGHYGYTF. CDR3 DNA sequence: TGTGCCAGTAGGGGGACAGGGGGTCACTATGGCTACACCTTC.